These T cell receptor beta chains were read from a single sample in a study of T cells in Graves' hyperthyroidism and ophthalmopathy. TCRdb used MiXCR to reprocess the multiplex PCR reads, holding one entry per CDR3 protein. The table includes over 650,000 distinct CDR3 sequences, 40% to 55% detected once. Sequenced material: peripheral blood or thyroid tissue (not recorded which). All receptors come from an adult man with Graves' disease, either hyperthyroidism or ophthalmopathy (not recorded which). CDR3s include the opening cysteine and the closing phenylalanine or tryptophan. A D gene is named only where the DNA matches it firmly. Clone sizes are given selectively: once, few, many, or a class where the clone is expanded.

TRBJ1-1 NA TRBV7-9 NA TGTACCAGCAGCTTACGCGGCTCTGAAGCTTTCTTT CTSSLRGSEAFF
TRBJ1-1 NA TRBV12-3/TRBV12-4 few TGTGCCAGCAGTTCAGGGGCTCGAAGCACTGAAGCTTTCTTT CASSSGARSTEAFF
TRBJ1-1 TRBD1 TRBV15 NA TGTGCCACCAGCAGCGAACAGGGGACTGAAGCTTTCTTT CATSSEQGTEAFF
TRBJ1-1 NA TRBV2 NA TGTGCCAGCAGGGCGGATAGACGCCGGGGCACTGAAGCTTTCTTT CASRADRRRGTEAFF
TRBJ2-5 TRBD2 TRBV5-1 few TGCGCCAGCAGCCTCCAAGGCGGGGGACAAGAGACCCAGTACTTC CASSLQGGGQETQYF
TRBJ2-5 TRBD1 TRBV20-1 NA TGCAGTGCTAGTCACCCTAGGCTTGGACAGGGGGAGACCCAGTACTTC CSASHPRLGQGETQYF
TRBJ1-6 NA TRBV2 many TGTGCCAGCATGGGACTGGCAAATTCACCCCTCCACTTT CASMGLANSPLHF
TRBJ1-1 TRBD1 TRBV14 many TGTGCCAGCAGCCAAGAGGACAGGGAGACTGAAGCTTTCTTT CASSQEDRETEAFF
TRBJ1-1 TRBD1 TRBV15 NA TGTGCCACCAGCAGCGTTCTGGGAACAGGGGCCTACACTGAAGCTTTCTTT CATSSVLGTGAYTEAFF
TRBJ1-2 TRBD1 TRBV12-3/TRBV12-4 NA TGTGCCAGCAGGTCTCTCAGGGGGGCGGACTATGGCTACACCTTC CASRSLRGADYGYTF
TRBJ2-5 TRBD1 TRBV7-9 NA TGTGCCAGCAGCACCTCAGGGGGACCGCAAGAGACCCAGTACTTC CASSTSGGPQETQYF
TRBJ2-7 TRBD1 TRBV20-1 NA TGCAGCCCAGCCGGGACAGGGATCTACGAGCAGTACTTC CSPAGTGIYEQYF